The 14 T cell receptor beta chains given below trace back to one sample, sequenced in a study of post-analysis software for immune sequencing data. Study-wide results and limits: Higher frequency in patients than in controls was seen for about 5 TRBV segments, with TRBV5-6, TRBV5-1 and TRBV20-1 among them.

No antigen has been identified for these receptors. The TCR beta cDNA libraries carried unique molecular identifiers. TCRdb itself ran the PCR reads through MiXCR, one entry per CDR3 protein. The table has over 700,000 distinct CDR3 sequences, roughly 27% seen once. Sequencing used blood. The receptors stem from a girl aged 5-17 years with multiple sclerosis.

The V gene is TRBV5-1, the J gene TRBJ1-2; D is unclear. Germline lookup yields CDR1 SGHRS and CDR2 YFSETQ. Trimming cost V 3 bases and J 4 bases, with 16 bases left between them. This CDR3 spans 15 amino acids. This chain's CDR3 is CASSSPLDGTYGYTF. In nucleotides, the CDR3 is TGCGCCAGCAGCTCTCCCTTGGACGGCACCTATGGCTACACCTTC.

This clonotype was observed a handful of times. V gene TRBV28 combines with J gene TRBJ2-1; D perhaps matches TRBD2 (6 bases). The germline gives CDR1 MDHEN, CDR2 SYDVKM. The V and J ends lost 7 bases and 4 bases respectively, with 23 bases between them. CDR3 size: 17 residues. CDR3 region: CASTPLGRQRAYNEQFF. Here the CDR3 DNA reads TGTGCCAGCACTCCCCTCGGGCGCCAGCGGGCGTACAATGAGCAGTTCTTC.

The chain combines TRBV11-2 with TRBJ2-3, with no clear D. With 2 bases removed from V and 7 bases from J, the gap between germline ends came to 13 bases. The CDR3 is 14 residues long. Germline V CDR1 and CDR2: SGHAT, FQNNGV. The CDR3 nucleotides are TGTGCCAGCAGCTTATCACCGGGCCGGAATACGCAGTATTTT. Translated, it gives CASSLSPGRNTQYF.

The CDR3 DNA reads TGTGCCAGCAGCGTTGGGGACCGGGACACTGAAGCTTTCTTT. Translation: CASSVGDRDTEAFF. This chain connects TRBV9 to TRBJ1-1, with a weak D call TRBD1 (5 bases). Trimming took 2 bases from V and 3 from J, leaving 11 bases between them. The CDR3 spans 14 residues. CDR1 is SGDLS, CDR2 YYNGEE, per germline.

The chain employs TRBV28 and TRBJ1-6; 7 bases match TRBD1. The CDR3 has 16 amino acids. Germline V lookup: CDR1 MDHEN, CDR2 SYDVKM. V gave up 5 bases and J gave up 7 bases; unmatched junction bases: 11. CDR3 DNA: TGTGCCAGCAGTCCGCGACAGGGATTAGGGAATTCACCCCTCCACTTT. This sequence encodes CASSPRQGLGNSPLHF.

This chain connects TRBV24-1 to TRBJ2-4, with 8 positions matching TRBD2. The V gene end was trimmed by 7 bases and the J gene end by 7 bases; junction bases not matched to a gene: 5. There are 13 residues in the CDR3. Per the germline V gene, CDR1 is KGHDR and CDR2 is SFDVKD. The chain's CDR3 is CATSPPGGNIQYF. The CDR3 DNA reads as TGTGCCACCAGCCCACCGGGAGGGAACATTCAGTACTTC.

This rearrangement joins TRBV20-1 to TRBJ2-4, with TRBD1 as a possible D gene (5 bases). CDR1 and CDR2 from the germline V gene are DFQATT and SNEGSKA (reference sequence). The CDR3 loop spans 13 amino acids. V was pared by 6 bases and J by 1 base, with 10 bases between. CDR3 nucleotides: TGCAGTGCCACGGCAGGGGCCAAAAACATTCAGTACTTC. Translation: CSATAGAKNIQYF.

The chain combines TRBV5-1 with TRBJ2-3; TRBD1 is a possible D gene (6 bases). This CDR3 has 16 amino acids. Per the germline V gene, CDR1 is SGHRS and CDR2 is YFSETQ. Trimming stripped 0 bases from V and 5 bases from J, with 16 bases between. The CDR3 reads CASSLGLTRQEDTQYF. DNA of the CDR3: TGCGCCAGCAGCTTGGGTCTCACAAGACAGGAAGATACGCAGTATTTT.

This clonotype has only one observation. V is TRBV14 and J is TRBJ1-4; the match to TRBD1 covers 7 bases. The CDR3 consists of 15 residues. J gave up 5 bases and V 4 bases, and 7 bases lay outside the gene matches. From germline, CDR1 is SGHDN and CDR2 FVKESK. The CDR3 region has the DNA TGTGCCAGCAGCCTCCGTAGGGGGCGAAATGAAAAACTGTTTTTT. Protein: CASSLRRGRNEKLFF.

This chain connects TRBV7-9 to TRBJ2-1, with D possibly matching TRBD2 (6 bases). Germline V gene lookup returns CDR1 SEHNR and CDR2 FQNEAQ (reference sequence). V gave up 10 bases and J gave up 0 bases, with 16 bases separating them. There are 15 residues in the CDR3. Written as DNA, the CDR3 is TGTGCCACCTCTAAGGACGGGAGCTCCTACAATGAGCAGTTCTTC. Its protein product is CATSKDGSSYNEQFF.

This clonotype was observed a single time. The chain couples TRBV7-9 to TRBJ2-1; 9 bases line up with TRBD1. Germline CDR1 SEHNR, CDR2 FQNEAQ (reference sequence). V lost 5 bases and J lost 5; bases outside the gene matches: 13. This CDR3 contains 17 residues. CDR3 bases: TGTGCCAGCAGCCGCGCCCACGAGGACAGGGGCCACAATGAGCAGTTCTTC. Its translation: CASSRAHEDRGHNEQFF.

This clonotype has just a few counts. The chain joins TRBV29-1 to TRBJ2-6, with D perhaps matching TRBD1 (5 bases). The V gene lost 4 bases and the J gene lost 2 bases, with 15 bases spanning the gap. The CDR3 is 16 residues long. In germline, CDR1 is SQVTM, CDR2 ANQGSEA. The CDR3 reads CSVVGSGLAGANVLTF. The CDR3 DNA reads TGCAGCGTTGTGGGGTCAGGGCTGGCTGGGGCCAACGTCCTGACTTTC.

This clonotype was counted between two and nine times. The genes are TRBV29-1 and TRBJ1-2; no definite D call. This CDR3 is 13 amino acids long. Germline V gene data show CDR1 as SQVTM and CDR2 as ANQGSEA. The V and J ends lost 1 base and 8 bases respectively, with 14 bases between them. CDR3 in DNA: TGCAGCGTTGAAGTAAGGGTATCGTCCGGCTACACCTTC. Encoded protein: CSVEVRVSSGYTF.

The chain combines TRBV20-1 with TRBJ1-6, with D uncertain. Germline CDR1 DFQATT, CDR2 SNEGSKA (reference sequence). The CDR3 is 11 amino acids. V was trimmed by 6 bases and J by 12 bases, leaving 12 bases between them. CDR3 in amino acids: CSAQPPIPLHF. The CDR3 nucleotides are TGCAGTGCCCAGCCCCCAATACCCCTCCACTTT.